Listed below are T cell receptor beta chains from one sample, sequenced in a study of shared clonotypes between healthy human individuals. TCRdb's table, derived via immunoSEQ multiplex PCR, lists solely in-frame clones and lacks some. The repertoire has a few million clones, 93% of them found once; the top ten carry around 1.7%. What was sequenced was naive CD8+ T cells from PBMCs. Every receptor here comes from a man aged 18 to 30 in good health. Some clones in this sample may be carry-over from other donors' samples. CDR3s include the opening cysteine and the closing phenylalanine or tryptophan. A D gene is named only where the DNA matches it firmly. Not all rows give a size; the values are once, few, many and, for expanded clones, a class.

clone_size	d_call	v_call	j_call	cdr3_length	cdr3_aa	cdr3_nt
.	.	TRBV6-1	TRBJ1-4	12	CASRQGREKLFF	TGTGCCAGCAGACAGGGCCGAGAAAAACTGTTTTTT
few	.	TRBV30	TRBJ1-1	12	CAWSQGNTEAFF	TGTGCCTGGAGCCAGGGAAACACTGAAGCTTTCTTT
.	TRBD2	TRBV9	TRBJ2-1	20	CASSVEGLADPRASYNEQFF	TGTGCCAGCAGCGTAGAGGGACTAGCGGACCCCCGGGCCTCCTACAATGAGCAGTTCTTC
.	TRBD1	TRBV19	TRBJ2-7	12	CASSIDGQGQYF	TGTGCCAGTAGTATCGATGGACAGGGTCAGTACTTC
.	.	TRBV4-3	TRBJ2-7	12	CASSQGRYEQYF	TGCGCCAGCAGCCAAGGTCGCTACGAGCAGTACTTC
.	TRBD1	TRBV2	TRBJ2-5	16	CASTDTTGRIRETQYF	TGTGCCAGCACTGACACGACAGGGCGGATTAGGGAGACCCAGTACTTC
.	.	TRBV5-6	TRBJ2-7	14	CASSLTGDSYEQYF	TGTGCCAGCAGCTTAACGGGAGATTCCTACGAGCAGTACTTC
.	.	TRBV14	TRBJ2-1	13	CASSPRLNNEQFF	TGTGCCAGCAGCCCCCGACTCAACAATGAGCAGTTCTTC
.	TRBD1	TRBV6-5	TRBJ1-1	16	CASSWGQGARGTEAFF	TGTGCCAGCAGTTGGGGACAGGGGGCGCGGGGCACTGAAGCTTTCTTT
.	.	TRBV27	TRBJ2-1	14	CASSFMGGDNEQFF	TGTGCCAGCAGTTTTATGGGCGGAGACAATGAGCAGTTCTTC
.	.	TRBV4-3	TRBJ2-7	17	CASSLTYAGGGHYEQYF	TGCGCCAGCAGCCTTACCTATGCAGGAGGAGGACACTACGAGCAGTACTTC
few	TRBD1	TRBV5-1	TRBJ1-4	12	CASSGTDEKLFF	TGCGCCAGCAGTGGGACAGATGAAAAACTGTTTTTT
.	TRBD1	TRBV5-1	TRBJ1-1	14	CASSYRQGGTEAFF	TGCGCCAGCAGCTATCGGCAGGGGGGAACTGAAGCTTTCTTT
.	TRBD1	TRBV2	TRBJ1-2	14	CASQDEGQAYGYTF	TGTGCCAGCCAGGATGAGGGACAGGCCTATGGCTACACCTTC
few	.	TRBV19	TRBJ1-5	14	CASSIASNNQPQHF	TGTGCCAGTAGTATAGCTAGCAACAATCAGCCCCAGCATTTT
.	.	TRBV27	TRBJ1-1	16	CASSLTGLLTRSEAFF	TGTGCCAGCAGTTTAACCGGGTTGCTAACGAGGAGTGAAGCTTTCTTT
.	.	TRBV27	TRBJ2-7	15	CASSSGPSELYEQYF	TGTGCCAGCAGTTCCGGGCCTAGCGAGCTCTACGAGCAGTACTTC
.	.	TRBV4-1	TRBJ1-1	15	CASSQVGGSWSEAFF	TGCGCCAGCAGCCAAGTAGGCGGGAGTTGGTCTGAAGCTTTCTTT
.	TRBD2	TRBV4-2	TRBJ2-7	17	CASSQTAASGREYEQYF	TGTGCCAGCAGCCAAACCGCTGCTAGCGGGAGGGAATACGAGCAGTACTTC
.	TRBD1	TRBV4-1	TRBJ2-1	17	CASSLRQGLVNYNEQFF	TGCGCCAGCAGCCTCCGACAGGGCTTGGTGAACTACAATGAGCAGTTCTTC
.	TRBD1	TRBV7-3	TRBJ2-7	13	CASSPGQGDEQYF	TGTGCCAGCAGCCCGGGACAGGGGGACGAGCAGTACTTC
few	.	TRBV10-1	TRBJ1-4	15	CASSESDRPNEKLFF	TGCGCCAGCAGTGAATCCGACCGCCCTAATGAAAAACTGTTTTTT
.	.	TRBV28	TRBJ2-5	18	CASSFRYEYYGEQETQYF	TGTGCCAGCAGTTTTAGATATGAATACTACGGGGAGCAAGAGACCCAGTACTTC
.	.	TRBV7-9	TRBJ2-3	14	CASSPSTTIGGLYF	TGTGCCAGCAGCCCAAGCACCACGATAGGGGGTCTGTATTTT
.	.	TRBV4-3	TRBJ1-1	15	CASTPRAERNTEAFF	TGCGCCAGCACCCCCCGGGCCGAAAGAAACACTGAAGCTTTCTTT
.	.	TRBV27	TRBJ1-1	14	CASSLFPRSTEAFF	TGTGCCAGCAGTTTATTCCCCCGCAGCACTGAAGCTTTCTTT
.	.	TRBV19	TRBJ2-7	13	CASSSLASDEQYF	TGTGCCAGTAGTTCTTTGGCTTCAGACGAGCAGTACTTC
.	TRBD1	TRBV7-9	TRBJ2-7	15	CASSTGIGTVYEQYF	TGTGCCAGCAGCACCGGCATTGGGACAGTCTACGAGCAGTACTTC
.	TRBD2	TRBV28	TRBJ2-2	16	CASTILAEEGGGELFF	TGTGCCAGCACCATACTAGCGGAGGAGGGCGGCGGGGAGCTGTTTTTT
.	.	TRBV9	TRBJ2-1	13	CASSVDRENEQFF	TGTGCCAGCAGCGTAGACAGAGAGAATGAGCAGTTCTTC
.	TRBD1	TRBV6-1	TRBJ2-7	15	CASSDLRDRGREQYF	TGTGCCAGCAGTGACCTCCGGGACAGGGGTAGGGAGCAGTACTTC
few	TRBD1	TRBV4-2	TRBJ1-1	15	CASSQDDRGYTEAFF	TGTGCCAGCAGCCAAGATGACAGGGGGTACACTGAAGCTTTCTTT
once	TRBD2	TRBV30	TRBJ2-1	11	CVSGRGNEQFF	TGTGTCAGCGGGAGGGGAAATGAGCAGTTCTTC
.	TRBD2	TRBV9	TRBJ2-1	17	CASSPRLLASSYNEQFF	TGTGCCAGCAGCCCCCGGTTACTAGCGAGCTCCTACAATGAGCAGTTCTTC
once	.	TRBV2	TRBJ1-2	14	CAIQGGGRNYGYTF	TGTGCCATTCAGGGAGGGGGGCGCAACTATGGCTACACCTTC
once	.	TRBV30	TRBJ1-3	12	CAGWASGNTIYF	TGCGCGGGTTGGGCCTCTGGAAACACCATATATTTT
.	.	TRBV7-6	TRBJ2-1	16	CASSLVRGLRYNEQFF	TGTGCCAGCAGCTTAGTTCGGGGGCTTCGGTACAATGAGCAGTTCTTC
.	TRBD2	TRBV7-9	TRBJ2-5	16	CASSSPRGLGRETQYF	TGTGCCAGCAGCTCCCCCAGGGGACTAGGTAGAGAGACCCAGTACTTC
.	.	TRBV6-1	TRBJ1-5	17	CASSDSMARRGNQPQHF	TGTGCCAGCAGTGATTCCATGGCCCGTCGAGGCAATCAGCCCCAGCATTTT
.	.	TRBV28	TRBJ2-3	12	CASSLALDTQYF	TGTGCCAGCAGTTTAGCGCTGGATACGCAGTATTTT
.	.	TRBV7-9	TRBJ2-2	16	CASSATQGSDTGELFF	TGTGCCAGCAGCGCGACTCAGGGGTCGGACACCGGGGAGCTGTTTTTT
.	.	TRBV4-1	TRBJ2-6	16	CASSQDQGSGANVLTF	TGCGCCAGCAGCCAAGATCAAGGCTCCGGGGCCAACGTCCTGACTTTC
few	.	TRBV9	TRBJ2-7	14	CASSVGDSTYEQYF	TGTGCCAGCAGCGTAGGGGACTCAACCTACGAGCAGTACTTC
.	.	TRBV10-2	TRBJ2-7	12	CATFDPFYEQYF	TGCGCCACTTTTGACCCTTTCTACGAGCAGTACTTC
.	.	TRBV29-1	TRBJ2-3	13	CSVPLVTPDTQYF	TGCAGCGTACCCCTAGTGACCCCAGATACGCAGTATTTT
.	.	TRBV6-1	TRBJ2-5	15	CASRYAGTLQETQYF	TGTGCCAGCAGGTACGCCGGGACACTCCAAGAGACCCAGTACTTC
.	.	TRBV7-9	TRBJ1-5	14	CASSLDRLGQPQHF	TGTGCCAGCAGCCTAGACAGGCTGGGCCAGCCCCAGCATTTT
.	TRBD1	TRBV7-6	TRBJ2-1	14	CASSARDRGSEQFF	TGTGCCAGCAGCGCACGGGACAGGGGGAGTGAGCAGTTCTTC
.	TRBD2	TRBV10-1	TRBJ2-3	16	CASSGGREAFPDTQYF	TGCGCCAGCAGTGGGGGGCGGGAGGCTTTCCCAGATACGCAGTATTTT
few	TRBD2	TRBV4-3	TRBJ2-2	17	CASSLGTSAPNTGELFF	TGCGCCAGCAGCCTGGGGACTAGCGCACCGAACACCGGGGAGCTGTTTTTT
.	.	TRBV27	TRBJ1-2	13	CASMGYLDYGYTF	TGTGCCAGCATGGGATATTTGGACTATGGCTACACCTTC
.	.	TRBV7-9	TRBJ2-7	12	CASSAGRYEQYF	TGTGCCAGCAGCGCCGGGCGCTACGAGCAGTACTTC